Listed here are 8 T cell receptor beta chains from one sample, sequenced in a study of blood T cell repertoires in COVID-19. TCRdb's copy holds only in-frame clones and misses some; the assay was immunoSEQ multiplex PCR. The sample contains 200,000 to 250,000 clones, about 85% of which appear only once. The sample taken for sequencing was peripheral blood. These TCRs come from a young woman who had recovered from COVID-19.

The rearrangement uses TRBV7-7 and TRBJ2-7, with 10 bases aligning to TRBD2. The V gene end was trimmed by 1 base and the J gene end by 2 bases; junction bases not matched to a gene: 20. CDR3 length: 21 residues. Germline V lookup: CDR1 SSHAT, CDR2 FNYEAQ (reference sequence). Here the CDR3 reads CASSLEPFVGLAPTGAYEQYF. DNA for the CDR3: TGTGCCAGCAGCTTAGAGCCCTTCGTGGGACTAGCGCCCACAGGGGCCTACGAGCAGTACTTC.

This chain connects TRBV11-2 to TRBJ1-2; the D gene is possibly TRBD1 (5 bases). The V end lost 0 bases, the J end lost 6 bases, and 11 bases lay between the germline ends. The CDR3 consists of 14 residues. Germline V gene sequence: CDR1 SGHAT, CDR2 FQNNGV. The CDR3 sequence is CASSLDLTVDGYTF. CDR3 nucleotides: TGTGCCAGCAGCTTAGATCTGACAGTCGATGGCTACACCTTC. Variable domain in full (rest from reference TRBV11-2 and TRBJ1-2): EAGVAQSPRYKIIEKRQSVAFWCNPISGHATLYWYQQILGQGPKLLIQFQNNGVVDDSQLPKDRFSAERLKGVDSTLKIQPAKLEDSAVYLCASSLDLTVDGYTFGSGTRLTVV.

The V call is TRBV30, the J call TRBJ2-2, with 10 bases matching TRBD1. The CDR3 loop spans 20 amino acids. Germline V gene lookup returns CDR1 GTSNPN and CDR2 SVGIG (reference sequence). J was trimmed by 1 base and V by 3 bases; bases with no gene match: 17. CDR3 DNA: TGTGCCTGGAGGAAGGGGAGGATGGGACAGGGGATAGGGAACACCGGGGAGCTGTTTTTT. Translation gives CAWRKGRMGQGIGNTGELFF.

The chain uses TRBV18 and TRBJ1-5; TRBD1 is a possible D gene (6 bases). Germline CDR1 and CDR2: KGHSH and LQKENI. CDR3 length: 13 residues. The V gene lost 6 bases and the J gene lost 4 bases, with 10 bases spanning the gap. The DNA of the CDR3 is TGTGCCAGCTCTGCGGACAGAAATCAGCCCCAGCATTTT. It is translated as CASSADRNQPQHF.

The DNA for the CDR3 is TGTGCCAGCAGCCAAGGTGGGATTAGCGGGACAGATACGCAGTATTTT. This gives the protein CASSQGGISGTDTQYF. V is TRBV3-1 (or the pseudogene TRBV3-2) and J is TRBJ2-3; 7 bases match TRBD2. This CDR3 region has 16 residues. Trimming cost V 1 base and J 3 bases; bases outside gene matches: 7. Germline V lookup: CDR1 LGHDT, CDR2 YNNKEL (reference sequence).

The V and J genes are TRBV27 and TRBJ2-7; 8 positions match TRBD1. V shed 2 bases and J 5 bases; nucleotides not matched to a gene: 8. Germline V gene lookup returns CDR1 MNHEY and CDR2 SMNVEV (reference sequence). This CDR3 is 15 amino acids long. The DNA for the CDR3 is TGTGCCAGCAGTTTAATAGGAGACAGGGGCCACGAGCAGTACTTC. Translating it yields CASSLIGDRGHEQYF.

V gene TRBV5-6 combines with J gene TRBJ2-7; no firm D call. There are 11 residues in the CDR3. Per germline, CDR1 SGHDT and CDR2 YYEEEE. Trimming pared 2 bases from V and 6 bases from J, leaving 6 bases between. CDR3 amino acids: CASSLLSEQYF. As DNA, the CDR3 is TGTGCCAGCAGCTTATTATCCGAGCAGTACTTC.

The gene calls are TRBV4-3 and TRBJ2-2, with D possibly TRBD2 on 5 matching bases. The V gene's germline CDR1 is LGHNA and CDR2 YSLEER. With 3 bases removed from V and 5 bases from J, the gap between germline ends came to 13 bases. CDR3 length: 15 residues. The CDR3 coding sequence is TGCGCCAGCAGCCATGGAACATCGGGGACCGGGGAGCTGTTTTTT. Translating gives CASSHGTSGTGELFF.